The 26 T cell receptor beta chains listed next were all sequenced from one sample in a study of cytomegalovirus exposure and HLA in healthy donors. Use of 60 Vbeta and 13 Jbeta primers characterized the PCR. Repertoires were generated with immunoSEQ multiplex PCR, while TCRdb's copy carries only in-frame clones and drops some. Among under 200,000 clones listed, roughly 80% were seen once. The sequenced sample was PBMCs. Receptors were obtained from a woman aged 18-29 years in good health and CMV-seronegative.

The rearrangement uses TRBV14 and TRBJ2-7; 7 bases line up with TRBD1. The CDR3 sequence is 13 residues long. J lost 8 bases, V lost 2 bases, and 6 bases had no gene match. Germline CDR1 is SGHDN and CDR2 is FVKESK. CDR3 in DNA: TGTGCCAGCAGCCAACAAACGACAGGGAAGCAGTACTTC. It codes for CASSQQTTGKQYF.

The CDR3 is CASSLDISQVEAFF. CDR3 bases: TGTGCCAGCAGCTTAGACATTTCGCAGGTTGAAGCTTTCTTT. The chain is built from TRBV7-6 and TRBJ1-1; no firm D call. The germline V gene encodes CDR1 SGHVS and CDR2 FNYEAQ. CDR3 length equals 14 residues. Trimming cost V 1 base and J 7 bases, with 13 bases left between them.

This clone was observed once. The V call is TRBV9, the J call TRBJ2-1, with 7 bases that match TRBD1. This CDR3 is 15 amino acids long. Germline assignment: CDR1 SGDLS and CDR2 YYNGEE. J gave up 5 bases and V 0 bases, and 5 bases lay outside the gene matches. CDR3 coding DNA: TGTGCCAGCAGCGTAGAGCAAGACAGGGACAATGAGCAGTTCTTC. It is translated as CASSVEQDRDNEQFF.

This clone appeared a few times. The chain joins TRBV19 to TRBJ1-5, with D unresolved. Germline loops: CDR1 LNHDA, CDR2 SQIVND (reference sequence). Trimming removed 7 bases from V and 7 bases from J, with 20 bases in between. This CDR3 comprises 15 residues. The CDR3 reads CASKPNIAVGQPQHF. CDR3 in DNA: TGTGCCAGTAAACCGAATATTGCGGTCGGACAGCCCCAGCATTTT. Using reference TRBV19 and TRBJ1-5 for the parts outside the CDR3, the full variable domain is DGGITQSPKYLFRKEGQNVTLSCEQNLNHDAMYWYRQDPGQGLRLIYYSQIVNDFQKGDIAEGYSVSREKKESFPLTVTSAQKNPTAFYLCASKPNIAVGQPQHFGDGTRLSIL.

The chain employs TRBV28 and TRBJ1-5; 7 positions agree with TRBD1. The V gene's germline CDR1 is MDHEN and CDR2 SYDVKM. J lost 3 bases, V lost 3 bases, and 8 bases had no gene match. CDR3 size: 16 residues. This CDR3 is CASSLGRDRDNQPQHF. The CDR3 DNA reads TGTGCCAGCAGTTTGGGACGAGACAGGGACAATCAGCCCCAGCATTTT.

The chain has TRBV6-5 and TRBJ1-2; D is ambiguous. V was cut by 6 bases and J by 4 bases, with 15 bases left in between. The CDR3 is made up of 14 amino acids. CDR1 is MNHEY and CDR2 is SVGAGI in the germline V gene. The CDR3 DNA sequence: TGTGCCAGCAGCTTCAGCTCAGCGAGCTATGGCTACACCTTC. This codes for CASSFSSASYGYTF.

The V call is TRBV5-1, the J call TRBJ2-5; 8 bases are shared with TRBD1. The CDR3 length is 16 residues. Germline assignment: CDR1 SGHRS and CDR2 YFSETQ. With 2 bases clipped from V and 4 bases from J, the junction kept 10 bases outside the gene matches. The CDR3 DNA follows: TGCGCCAGCAGCTTCGCAGCAGGGGGCAGCGGAGAGACCCAGTACTTC. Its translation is CASSFAAGGSGETQYF. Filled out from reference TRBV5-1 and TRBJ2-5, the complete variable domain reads KAGVTQTPRYLIKTRGQQVTLSCSPISGHRSVSWYQQTPGQGLQFLFEYFSETQRNKGNFPGRFSGRQFSNSRSEMNVSTLELGDSALYLCASSFAAGGSGETQYFGPGTRLLVL.

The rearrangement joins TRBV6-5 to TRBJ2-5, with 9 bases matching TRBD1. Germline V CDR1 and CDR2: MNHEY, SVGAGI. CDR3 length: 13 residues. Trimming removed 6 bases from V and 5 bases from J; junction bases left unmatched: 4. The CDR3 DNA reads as TGTGCCAGCAGAAGAGGACAGGGGGAGACCCAGTACTTC. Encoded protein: CASRRGQGETQYF.

The CDR3 protein is CASSYSRGMNTEAFF. The DNA for the CDR3 is TGTGCCAGCAGTTACTCCAGGGGCATGAACACTGAAGCTTTCTTT. This chain links TRBV6-5 with TRBJ1-1; weak D call: TRBD1 (6 bases). Germline V gene lookup returns CDR1 MNHEY and CDR2 SVGAGI. The CDR3 is 15 amino acids. The V end lost 0 bases, the J end lost 0 bases, and 8 bases lay between the germline ends.

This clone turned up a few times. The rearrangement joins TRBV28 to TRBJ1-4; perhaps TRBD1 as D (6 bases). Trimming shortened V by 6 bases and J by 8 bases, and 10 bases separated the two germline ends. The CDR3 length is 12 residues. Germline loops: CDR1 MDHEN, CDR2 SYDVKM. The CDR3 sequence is CASSERGEKLFF. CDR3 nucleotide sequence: TGTGCCAGCAGCGAGAGGGGGGAAAAACTGTTTTTT.

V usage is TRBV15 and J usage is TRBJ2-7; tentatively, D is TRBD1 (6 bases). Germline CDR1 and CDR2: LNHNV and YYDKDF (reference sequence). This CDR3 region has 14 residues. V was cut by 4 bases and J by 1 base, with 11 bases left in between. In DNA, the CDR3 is TGTGCCACCAGCAAAGCCGGGACATCCTACGAGCAGTACTTC. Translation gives CATSKAGTSYEQYF.

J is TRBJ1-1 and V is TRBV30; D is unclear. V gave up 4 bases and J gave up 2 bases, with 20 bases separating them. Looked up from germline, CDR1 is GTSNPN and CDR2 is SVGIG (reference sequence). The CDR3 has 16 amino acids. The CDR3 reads CAWMDLREGLNTEAFF. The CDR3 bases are TGTGCCTGGATGGACCTTCGGGAGGGCTTAAACACTGAAGCTTTCTTT.

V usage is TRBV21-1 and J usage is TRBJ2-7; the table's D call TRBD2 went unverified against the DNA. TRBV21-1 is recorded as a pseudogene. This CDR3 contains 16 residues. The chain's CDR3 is CASSKGGSRGGYEQYF. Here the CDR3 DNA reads TGTGCCAGCAGCAAAGGTGGTTCGAGGGGAGGCTACGAGCAGTACTTC.

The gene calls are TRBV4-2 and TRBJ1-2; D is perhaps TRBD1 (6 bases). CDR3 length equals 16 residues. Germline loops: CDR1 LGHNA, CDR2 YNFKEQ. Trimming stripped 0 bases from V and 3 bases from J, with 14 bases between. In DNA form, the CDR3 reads TGTGCCAGCAGCCAAGACCCCCAGGGGCGCGACTATGGCTACACCTTC. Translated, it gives CASSQDPQGRDYGYTF.

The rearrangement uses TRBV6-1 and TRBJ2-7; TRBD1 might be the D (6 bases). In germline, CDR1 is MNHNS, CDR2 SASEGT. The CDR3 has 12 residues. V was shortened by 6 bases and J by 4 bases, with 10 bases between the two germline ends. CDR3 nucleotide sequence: TGTGCCAGCAGGGACAGTAGTTACGAGCAGTACTTC. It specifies CASRDSSYEQYF.

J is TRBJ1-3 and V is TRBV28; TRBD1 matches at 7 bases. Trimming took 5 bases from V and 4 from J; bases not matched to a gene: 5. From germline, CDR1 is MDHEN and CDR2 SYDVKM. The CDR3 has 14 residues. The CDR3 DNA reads TGTGCCAGCAGTCCCGACAGGGACGGAAACACCATATATTTT. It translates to CASSPDRDGNTIYF.

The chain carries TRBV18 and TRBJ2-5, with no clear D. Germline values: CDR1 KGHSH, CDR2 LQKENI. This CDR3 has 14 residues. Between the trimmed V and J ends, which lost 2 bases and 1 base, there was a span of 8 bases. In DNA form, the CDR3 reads TGTGCCAGCTCACCATATGTAGTCCAAGAGACCCAGTACTTC. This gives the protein CASSPYVVQETQYF.

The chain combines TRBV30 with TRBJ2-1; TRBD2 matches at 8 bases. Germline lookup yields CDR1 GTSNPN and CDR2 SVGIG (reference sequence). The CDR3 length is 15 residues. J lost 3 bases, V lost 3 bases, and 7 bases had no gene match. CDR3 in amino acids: CAWRGVAGLYNEQFF. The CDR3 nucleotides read TGTGCCTGGAGGGGGGTAGCGGGACTCTACAATGAGCAGTTCTTC. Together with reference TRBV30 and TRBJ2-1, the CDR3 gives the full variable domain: SQTIHQWPATLVQPVGSPLSLECTVEGTSNPNLYWYRQAAGRGLQLLFYSVGIGQISSEVPQNLSASRPQDRQFILSSKKLLLSDSGFYLCAWRGVAGLYNEQFFGPGTRLTVL.

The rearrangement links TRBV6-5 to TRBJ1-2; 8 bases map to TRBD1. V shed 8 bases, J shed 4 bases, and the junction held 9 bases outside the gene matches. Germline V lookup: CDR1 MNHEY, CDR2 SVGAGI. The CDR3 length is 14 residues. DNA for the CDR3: TGTGCCAGCCATAGACAGGGGCCCCGCTATGGCTACACCTTC. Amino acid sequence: CASHRQGPRYGYTF.

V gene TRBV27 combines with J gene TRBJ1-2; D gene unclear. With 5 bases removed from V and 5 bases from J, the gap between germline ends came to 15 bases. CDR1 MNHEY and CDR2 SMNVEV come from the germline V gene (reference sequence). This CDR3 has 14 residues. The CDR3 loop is CASSSAAGGYGYTF. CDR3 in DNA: TGTGCCAGCAGTAGTGCAGCGGGCGGTTATGGCTACACCTTC.

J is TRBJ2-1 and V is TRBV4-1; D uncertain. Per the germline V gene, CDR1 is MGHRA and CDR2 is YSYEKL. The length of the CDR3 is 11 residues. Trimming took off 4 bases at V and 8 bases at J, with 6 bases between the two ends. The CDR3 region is CASSPGYEQFF. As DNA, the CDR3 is TGCGCCAGCAGCCCAGGCTATGAGCAGTTCTTC.

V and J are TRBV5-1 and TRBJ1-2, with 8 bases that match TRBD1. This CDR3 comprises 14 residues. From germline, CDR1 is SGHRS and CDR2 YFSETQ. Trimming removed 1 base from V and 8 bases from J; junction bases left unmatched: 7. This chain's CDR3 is CASSLRSTGDGYTF. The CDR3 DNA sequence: TGCGCCAGCAGCTTGAGGTCGACAGGGGACGGCTACACCTTC.

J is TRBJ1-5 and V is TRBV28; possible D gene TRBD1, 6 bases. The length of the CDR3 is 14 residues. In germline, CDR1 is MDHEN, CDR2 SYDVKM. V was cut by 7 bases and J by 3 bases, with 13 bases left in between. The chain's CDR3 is CASIWQGLNQPQHF. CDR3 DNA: TGTGCCAGCATATGGCAGGGGCTCAATCAGCCCCAGCATTTT.

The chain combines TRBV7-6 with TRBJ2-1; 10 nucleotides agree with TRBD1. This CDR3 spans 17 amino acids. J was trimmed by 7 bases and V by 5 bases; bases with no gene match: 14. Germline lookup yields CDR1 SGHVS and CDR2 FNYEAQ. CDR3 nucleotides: TGTGCCAGCAGCCTTCGTCCGGGACAGGGGACAAGGAATGAGCAGTTCTTC. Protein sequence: CASSLRPGQGTRNEQFF.

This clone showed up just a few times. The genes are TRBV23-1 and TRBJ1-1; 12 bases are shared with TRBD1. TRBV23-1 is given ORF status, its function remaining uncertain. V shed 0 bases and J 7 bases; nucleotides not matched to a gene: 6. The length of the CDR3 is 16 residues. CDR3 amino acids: CASSQSRDRGQSEAFF. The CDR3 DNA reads TGCGCCAGCAGTCAATCGAGGGACAGGGGGCAAAGTGAAGCTTTCTTT.

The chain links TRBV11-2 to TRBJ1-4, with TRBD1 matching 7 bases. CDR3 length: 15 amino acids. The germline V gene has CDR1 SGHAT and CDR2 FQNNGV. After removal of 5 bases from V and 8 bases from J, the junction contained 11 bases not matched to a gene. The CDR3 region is CASSTRTGGWEKLFF. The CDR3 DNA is TGTGCCAGCAGCACTCGGACAGGCGGTTGGGAAAAACTGTTTTTT.